This entry features one T cell receptor (beta chain) sequence. Antigen unknown. Profiling relied on immunoSEQ multiplex PCR, and the TCRdb table lists in-frame clones only, not all of them. The data hold 90,000 to 100,000 clones, with under 85% observed a single time. This record belongs to a study of radiotherapy plus CTLA-4 blockade in lung cancer. Study as a whole: Objective responses emerged in roughly 20% of patients, and around 31% attained disease control.

From germline, CDR1 is MNHEY and CDR2 SMNVEV (reference sequence). This CDR3 has 15 amino acids. V shed 4 bases and J 1 base; nucleotides not matched to a gene: 6. Overall study findings and caveats: TCR clones of tumor origin grew in blood after radiotherapy plus ipilimumab.

The chain carries TRBV27 and TRBJ2-5; 7 bases line up with TRBD2. The specimen was peripheral blood, collected from a patient treated with radiotherapy plus ipilimumab. This clonotype was obtained from a human donor with non-small cell lung cancer who had a partial response to radiotherapy plus ipilimumab. Some clones in this sample may be carry-over from other donors' samples. CDR3 sequence: CASSSNRGVQETQYF. The CDR3 DNA reads TGTGCCAGCAGTTCGAACCGGGGGGTCCAAGAGACCCAGTACTTC.